Listed below are T cell receptor beta chains from one sample, sequenced in a study of T cell responses to AZD1222 COVID-19 vaccine. Data came from immunoSEQ multiplex PCR; TCRdb stores just in-frame clones and leaves some out. The sample lists around 100,000 clones, about 83% occurring once. The sequenced sample was peripheral blood, obtained on day 0 of AZD1222 vaccination. The origin of the receptors is an adult in good health. Both conserved end residues are part of each CDR3. A D gene is named only where the DNA matches it firmly. Clone size is not always given. Where it is, it says once, few, many or a class for expanded clones.

cdr3_aa: CASSDGQGPYEQYF
cdr3_nt: TGTGCCAGCAGCGATGGACAGGGGCCCTACGAGCAGTACTTC
j_call: TRBJ2-7
v_call: TRBV5-4
d_call: TRBD1
clone_size: .

cdr3_aa: CASGIRRGGYGYTF
cdr3_nt: TGTGCCAGCGGTATAAGGCGGGGCGGTTACGGCTACACCTTC
j_call: TRBJ1-2
v_call: TRBV27
d_call: .
clone_size: .

cdr3_aa: CAISDTGAFGNTIYF
cdr3_nt: TGTGCCATCAGTGATACAGGGGCGTTTGGAAACACCATATATTTT
j_call: TRBJ1-3
v_call: TRBV10-3
d_call: TRBD1
clone_size: .

cdr3_aa: CASSDRAIAGGQFF
cdr3_nt: TGTGCCAGCAGCGACCGCGCAATTGCGGGAGGGCAGTTCTTC
j_call: TRBJ2-1
v_call: TRBV9
d_call: TRBD2
clone_size: .

cdr3_aa: CASSYTYIQGNEQYF
cdr3_nt: TGTGCCAGCAGTTACACCTACATACAGGGAAACGAGCAGTACTTC
j_call: TRBJ2-7
v_call: TRBV6-5
d_call: .
clone_size: .

cdr3_aa: CASSPDRRYYTF
cdr3_nt: TGTGCCAGCAGTCCAGACCGCAGATACTACACCTTC
j_call: TRBJ1-2
v_call: TRBV5-4
d_call: .
clone_size: .

cdr3_aa: CASSPRDQGYGYTF
cdr3_nt: TGTGCCAGCTCACCTCGGGACCAGGGGTATGGCTACACCTTC
j_call: TRBJ1-2
v_call: TRBV18
d_call: .
clone_size: .

cdr3_aa: CASSYGTIGTNTGELFF
cdr3_nt: TGTGCCAGCAGTTACGGGACGATCGGGACCAACACCGGGGAGCTGTTTTTT
j_call: TRBJ2-2
v_call: TRBV5-4
d_call: .
clone_size: .

cdr3_aa: CASSVAGSGAYGYTF
cdr3_nt: TGTGCCAGCAGCGTAGCAGGGAGCGGTGCCTATGGCTACACCTTC
j_call: TRBJ1-2
v_call: TRBV9
d_call: .
clone_size: once

cdr3_aa: CASSPGQIYGYTF
cdr3_nt: TGTGCCAGCAGCCCGGGACAGATCTATGGCTACACCTTC
j_call: TRBJ1-2
v_call: TRBV11-3
d_call: TRBD1
clone_size: once

cdr3_aa: CASSPEEGTTEAFF
cdr3_nt: TGTGCCAGCTCACCGGAGGAGGGAACCACTGAAGCTTTCTTT
j_call: TRBJ1-1
v_call: TRBV18
d_call: .
clone_size: .

cdr3_aa: CASSSPPTIDGYTF
cdr3_nt: TGTGCCAGCAGTAGCCCTCCAACCATTGATGGCTACACCTTC
j_call: TRBJ1-2
v_call: TRBV6-5
d_call: .
clone_size: .

cdr3_aa: CASSLGLGQPQHF
cdr3_nt: TGTGCCAGCAGCCTCGGGTTGGGGCAGCCCCAGCATTTT
j_call: TRBJ1-5
v_call: TRBV14
d_call: .
clone_size: few

cdr3_aa: CASSLKVREQYF
cdr3_nt: TGTGCCAGCAGCTTAAAAGTCCGCGAGCAGTACTTC
j_call: TRBJ2-7
v_call: TRBV7-2
d_call: .
clone_size: .

cdr3_aa: CASSAGETVNEKLFF
cdr3_nt: TGCGCCAGCAGTGCAGGGGAGACGGTTAATGAAAAACTGTTTTTT
j_call: TRBJ1-4
v_call: TRBV10-2
d_call: .
clone_size: .

cdr3_aa: CASSLMDSQAFF
cdr3_nt: TGCGCCAGCAGCTTGATGGACTCTCAAGCTTTCTTT
j_call: TRBJ1-1
v_call: TRBV5-1
d_call: .
clone_size: .

cdr3_aa: CASSSTGPRSGNTIYF
cdr3_nt: TGTGCCAGCAGCTCGACAGGTCCCCGCTCTGGAAACACCATATATTTT
j_call: TRBJ1-3
v_call: TRBV7-6
d_call: .
clone_size: .

cdr3_aa: CATSSRDLEAFF
cdr3_nt: TGTGCCACCAGCAGTAGGGACCTTGAAGCTTTCTTT
j_call: TRBJ1-1
v_call: TRBV15
d_call: .
clone_size: .

cdr3_aa: CASRPIITQGVGEAFF
cdr3_nt: TGTGCCAGCAGACCCATAATTACACAGGGGGTGGGTGAAGCTTTCTTT
j_call: TRBJ1-1
v_call: TRBV27
d_call: TRBD1
clone_size: .

cdr3_aa: CASSQRGPTGDEQFF
cdr3_nt: TGTGCCAGCAGTCAACGAGGGCCTACAGGCGATGAGCAGTTCTTC
j_call: TRBJ2-1
v_call: TRBV11-2
d_call: .
clone_size: .

cdr3_aa: CASKLGQQSTGELFF
cdr3_nt: TGTGCCAGCAAACTGGGACAGCAGAGCACCGGGGAGCTGTTTTTT
j_call: TRBJ2-2
v_call: TRBV6-4
d_call: TRBD1
clone_size: .

cdr3_aa: CASSDVGTSGRDIQYF
cdr3_nt: TGCGCCAGCAGTGATGTAGGGACTAGCGGGAGGGACATTCAGTACTTC
j_call: TRBJ2-4
v_call: TRBV10-2
d_call: TRBD2
clone_size: .

cdr3_aa: CASSVDMETEAFF
cdr3_nt: TGTGCCAGCAGCGTAGATATGGAGACTGAAGCTTTCTTT
j_call: TRBJ1-1
v_call: TRBV9
d_call: .
clone_size: .

cdr3_aa: CSVGEGQGNSPLHF
cdr3_nt: TGCAGCGTTGGAGAGGGGCAGGGTAATTCACCCCTCCACTTT
j_call: TRBJ1-6
v_call: TRBV29-1
d_call: .
clone_size: .

cdr3_aa: CASREGNSPLHF
cdr3_nt: TGTGCCAGCAGGGAGGGTAATTCACCCCTCCACTTT
j_call: TRBJ1-6
v_call: TRBV7-2
d_call: .
clone_size: .

cdr3_aa: CASSPPGGNYGYTF
cdr3_nt: TGTGCCAGCAGCCCCCCGGGGGGCAACTATGGCTACACCTTC
j_call: TRBJ1-2
v_call: TRBV7-9
d_call: .
clone_size: .

cdr3_aa: CASRCPPPCGAYGYTF
cdr3_nt: TGTGCAAGTCGCTGCCCCCCCCCGTGTGGGGCTTATGGCTACACCTTC
j_call: TRBJ1-2
v_call: TRBV12-2
d_call: .
clone_size: once

cdr3_aa: CASSSTGTNEKLFF
cdr3_nt: TGTGCCAGCAGTTCTACAGGGACTAATGAAAAACTGTTTTTT
j_call: TRBJ1-4
v_call: TRBV6-2/TRBV6-3
d_call: .
clone_size: .

cdr3_aa: CASSPSPNTGELFF
cdr3_nt: TGTGCCAGCTCACCTAGTCCCAACACCGGGGAGCTGTTTTTT
j_call: TRBJ2-2
v_call: TRBV18
d_call: .
clone_size: .

cdr3_aa: CASRASGRGRSYTF
cdr3_nt: TGTGCCAGCAGGGCATCCGGCAGGGGCCGGAGCTACACCTTC
j_call: TRBJ1-2
v_call: TRBV6-4
d_call: .
clone_size: .

cdr3_aa: CAIRQGINEETQYF
cdr3_nt: TGTGCCATCAGACAGGGCATTAACGAGGAGACCCAGTACTTC
j_call: TRBJ2-5
v_call: TRBV10-3
d_call: .
clone_size: .

cdr3_aa: CASSLTQNTEAFF
cdr3_nt: TGTGCCAGCAGCCTAACACAGAACACTGAAGCTTTCTTT
j_call: TRBJ1-1
v_call: TRBV3-1/TRBV3-2
d_call: .
clone_size: .

cdr3_aa: CASSRGSRYEQYF
cdr3_nt: TGTGCCAGCAGCCGCGGGAGTCGCTACGAGCAGTACTTC
j_call: TRBJ2-7
v_call: TRBV6-5
d_call: TRBD2
clone_size: .

cdr3_aa: CASSLSGVGFTEAFF
cdr3_nt: TGTGCCAGCAGTTTATCGGGTGTGGGATTCACTGAAGCTTTCTTT
j_call: TRBJ1-1
v_call: TRBV27
d_call: .
clone_size: .

cdr3_aa: CASSLMGTQNTEAFF
cdr3_nt: TGTGCCAGCAGTTTAATGGGGACCCAGAACACTGAAGCTTTCTTT
j_call: TRBJ1-1
v_call: TRBV27
d_call: .
clone_size: .

cdr3_aa: CASSAAPGYGETQYF
cdr3_nt: TGTGCCAGCAGCGCTGCACCGGGTTACGGGGAGACCCAGTACTTC
j_call: TRBJ2-5
v_call: TRBV7-8
d_call: .
clone_size: few

cdr3_aa: CASTNFDRLNTEAFF
cdr3_nt: TGTGCCAGCACCAATTTCGACAGGTTGAACACTGAAGCTTTCTTT
j_call: TRBJ1-1
v_call: TRBV5-5
d_call: .
clone_size: .

cdr3_aa: CASSQGTTTADTQYF
cdr3_nt: TGCGCCAGCAGTCAAGGGACTACCACGGCAGATACGCAGTATTTT
j_call: TRBJ2-3
v_call: TRBV5-1
d_call: TRBD2
clone_size: few

cdr3_aa: CASSRKPPFQYF
cdr3_nt: TGTGCCAGCAGCCGAAAACCCCCCTTCCAGTATTTT
j_call: TRBJ2-3
v_call: TRBV11-2
d_call: .
clone_size: .

cdr3_aa: CSGLGVIGDTQYF
cdr3_nt: TGCAGCGGCCTTGGGGTGATAGGAGATACGCAGTATTTT
j_call: TRBJ2-3
v_call: TRBV29-1
d_call: .
clone_size: .

cdr3_aa: CASSLKTSGSYEQYF
cdr3_nt: TGTGCCAGCAGTTTAAAGACTAGCGGTTCCTACGAGCAGTACTTC
j_call: TRBJ2-7
v_call: TRBV27
d_call: TRBD2
clone_size: once

cdr3_aa: CASSQDRMVAGGDRGEQFF
cdr3_nt: TGCGCCAGCAGCCAAGATAGAATGGTAGCGGGGGGGGATAGAGGTGAGCAGTTCTTC
j_call: TRBJ2-1
v_call: TRBV4-1
d_call: TRBD2
clone_size: few

cdr3_aa: CASSSLSGRGGETQYF
cdr3_nt: TGTGCCAGCAGCTCCCTTAGCGGGAGGGGGGGAGAGACCCAGTACTTC
j_call: TRBJ2-5
v_call: TRBV11-2
d_call: TRBD2
clone_size: .

cdr3_aa: CASSEVSNEQFF
cdr3_nt: TGTGCCAGCAGTGAAGTCAGCAATGAGCAGTTCTTC
j_call: TRBJ2-1
v_call: TRBV6-1
d_call: .
clone_size: .

cdr3_aa: CATSRAAGHYGYTF
cdr3_nt: TGTGCCACCAGCAGAGCCGCAGGGCACTATGGCTACACCTTC
j_call: TRBJ1-2
v_call: TRBV15
d_call: .
clone_size: few

cdr3_aa: CAISDSGQGSYGYTF
cdr3_nt: TGTGCCATCAGTGACTCGGGACAGGGGTCTTATGGCTACACCTTC
j_call: TRBJ1-2
v_call: TRBV10-3
d_call: TRBD1
clone_size: .